Listed here is a single TCR beta chain. The antigen remains unidentified. Eight cDNA synthesis reactions were run for every sample. The template switching step added UMIs that contained a 6-nucleotide sample barcode. TCRdb reworked the 5' RACE reads into one entry per CDR3 protein, no DNA. This listing includes roughly 330,000 distinct CDR3 sequences. This entry belongs to a study of monozygotic twins with inflammatory bowel disease. Overall study findings and caveats: Those with IBD had lower TCRbeta diversity (inverse Simpson) than their healthy co-twins did. Patient repertoire variability may have increased through differing immunosuppressive treatments.

Germline V CDR1 and CDR2: MNHEY, SVGAGI. The CDR3 is 13 amino acids. Sequencing used blood. The clonotype originates from a human donor with ulcerative colitis or Crohn's disease, or a healthy co-twin of an affected twin (not recorded which). The rearrangement uses TRBV6-5 and TRBJ2-7. CDR3 residues: CASRPRGWNEQYF.